The rows below give T cell receptor beta chains drawn from one sample of a study of cytomegalovirus exposure and HLA in healthy donors. Data came from immunoSEQ multiplex PCR; TCRdb stores just in-frame clones and leaves some out. The ten most abundant clones cover approximately 13% of a sample with tens of thousands of clones. The source material was PBMCs. These receptors were collected from a man aged 18 to 29 in good health and CMV-seropositive. Each CDR3 is given with its conserved first and last residue. The D gene is left open where the match is weak.

-,TRBJ1-1,15,TRBV5-4,CASSYTGLVRGEAFF,TGTGCCAGCAGCTACACAGGGTTGGTTCGGGGTGAAGCTTTCTTT
TRBD2,TRBJ2-6,18,TRBV7-9,CASSLGTRVLPGANVLTF,TGTGCCAGCAGCTTAGGGACTAGAGTATTGCCTGGGGCCAACGTCCTGACTTTC
TRBD2,TRBJ2-2,15,TRBV7-3,CASSSGLAGTGELFF,TGTGCCAGCAGCTCAGGACTAGCGGGAACCGGGGAGCTGTTTTTT
TRBD2,TRBJ2-7,15,TRBV6-4,CASSEGTSGSYEQYF,TGTGCCAGCAGTGAGGGGACTAGCGGGAGTTACGAGCAGTACTTC
TRBD1,TRBJ2-5,15,TRBV14,CASSHLLTGVGTQYF,TGTGCCAGCAGCCACCTCCTGACAGGGGTGGGGACCCAGTACTTC
TRBD1,TRBJ2-7,16,TRBV25-1,CASSKPGQGGGYEQYF,TGTGCCAGCAGTAAACCGGGACAGGGGGGCGGCTACGAGCAGTACTTC
-,TRBJ1-6,14,TRBV6-5,CASSSRGGESPLHF,TGTGCCAGCAGTTCCAGGGGTGGGGAATCACCCCTCCACTTT
TRBD2,TRBJ2-1,11,TRBV6-5,CASTRGDEQFF,TGTGCCAGCACCCGGGGGGATGAGCAGTTCTTC
TRBD2,TRBJ2-1,16,TRBV7-9,CASSLGLAGGRNEQFF,TGTGCCAGCAGCTTGGGACTAGCGGGAGGGCGGAATGAGCAGTTCTTC
-,TRBJ2-3,13,TRBV5-5,CASSLGLEGAGYF,TGTGCCAGCAGCTTGGGGCTAGAGGGAGCAGGGTATTTT